Listed below are T cell receptor beta chains from one sample, sequenced in a study of beta chain features in type 1 diabetes. Profiled with immunoSEQ multiplex PCR; TCRdb holds only in-frame clones, not every one. In the table there are about 340,000 clones, less than 9.5% of which are singletons. The sequenced material came from central memory CD4+ T cells from blood. The receptors were sampled from a woman younger than 35 in good health. Both conserved end residues are part of each CDR3. D genes are given only for firm matches. Expanded clones get a size class; other rows say once, few or many, or leave the size out.

d_gene	abundance	j_gene	v_gene	CDR3nt	CDR3aa
NA	NA	TRBJ2-1	TRBV5-4	TGTGCCAGCAGCTATGACAGCTACAATGAGCAGTTCTTC	CASSYDSYNEQFF
NA	NA	TRBJ2-1	TRBV5-5	TGTGCCAGCAGCGAACTTTACAGTCAGTTCTTC	CASSELYSQFF
TRBD1	NA	TRBJ2-1	TRBV5-1	TGCGCCAGCAGCTTGGGACAGGGTAACAATGAGCAGTTCTTC	CASSLGQGNNEQFF
TRBD1	few	TRBJ2-5	TRBV28	TGTGCCAGCAGTTCCCCGGACAGGGAAGAGACCCAGTACTTC	CASSSPDREETQYF
NA	few	TRBJ1-1	TRBV20-1	TGCAGTGCGGAGGGGTACGCTGAAGCTTTCTTT	CSAEGYAEAFF
NA	many	TRBJ2-7	TRBV18	TGTGCCAGCTCACGTTCCTCCTACGAGCAGTACTTC	CASSRSSYEQYF
NA	NA	TRBJ2-3	TRBV29-1	TGCAGCGTTGTTCTAGTTGGAGATACGCAGTATTTT	CSVVLVGDTQYF
NA	few	TRBJ1-1	TRBV10-3	TGTGCCATCAGTGAGTCAAAGGAAGAAGCTTTCTTT	CAISESKEEAFF
NA	NA	TRBJ2-4	TRBV11-2	TGTGCCAGCAGCTTAGAGCAGGGGATTCAGTACTTC	CASSLEQGIQYF
TRBD1	few	TRBJ2-7	TRBV9	TGTGCCAGCAGCAGGGGACAGGGGTCCTACGAGCAGTACTTC	CASSRGQGSYEQYF